This TCR beta chain comes out of a study of CD8 T cells in ankylosing spondylitis. Study results and limitations: The authors reported significant enrichment of disease-linked clones in matched ankylosing spondylitis synovial fluid. Disease-linked clones were found to be CD8+ and relatively rare in peripheral blood. A subset of motif variants has previously been described in the synovial fluid and blood of reactive arthritis. Ankylosing spondylitis blood appeared to be characterized by a TCR beta motif of eight highly homologous variants.

This clonotype has only a few counts. Its specificity is not known. Quantitative 5'-RACE with molecular barcodes generated TCR beta libraries. TCRdb fed the 5' RACE reads into MiXCR, producing one record per CDR3 protein. This sample has hundreds of thousands of distinct CDR3 sequences, with about 24% found just once. The germline gives CDR1 DFQATT, CDR2 SNEGSKA (reference sequence). The CDR3 is 16 residues long. The V segment lost 2 bases and the J segment 2 bases; nucleotides outside the gene matches: 11. This TCR derives from a male donor with ankylosing spondylitis. The rearrangement links TRBV20-1 to TRBJ1-2, with 7 bases fitting TRBD1. Sequenced: blood, either unsorted or a sorted T cell fraction (not recorded which). CDR3 amino acids: CSARSPGTVPNYGYTF. In nucleotides, the CDR3 is TGCAGTGCTAGATCCCCAGGGACAGTACCGAACTATGGCTACACCTTC.